These 4 T cell receptor beta chains share one sample of origin, sequenced in a study of shared clonotypes between healthy human individuals. Assay: immunoSEQ multiplex PCR; the TCRdb copy retains only in-frame clones and omits some. This table has a few million clones, approximately 92% appearing once. The sequenced sample was naive CD4+ T cells sorted from blood. The subset is: CD45RA+ positively selected. These receptors were taken from a man between 18 and 35 years old in good health.

The V call is TRBV28, the J call TRBJ1-2; D unclear. Germline values: CDR1 MDHEN, CDR2 SYDVKM. The CDR3 is made up of 12 amino acids. V was shortened by 6 bases and J by 8 bases, with 13 bases between the two germline ends. The CDR3 DNA reads TGTGCCAGCAGCAAAAGCAATGGCGGCTACACCTTC. This translates into CASSKSNGGYTF.

The chain joins TRBV19 to TRBJ1-3; D ambiguous. The V gene's germline CDR1 is LNHDA and CDR2 SQIVND (reference sequence). CDR3 length equals 16 residues. The V end lost 5 bases, the J end lost 0 bases, and 14 bases lay between the germline ends. CDR3 coding DNA: TGTGCCAGTAGTGCCGGACTCGTTAGCTCTGGAAACACCATATATTTT. It encodes CASSAGLVSSGNTIYF.

The chain recombines TRBV6-5 with TRBJ2-7; the match to TRBD1 covers 8 bases. The CDR3 sequence is 13 residues long. V dropped 6 bases and J dropped 6; count of bases not matched to a gene: 7. Germline lookup yields CDR1 MNHEY and CDR2 SVGAGI. In nucleotides, the CDR3 is TGTGCCAGCAGCCCTGGACAGGGCCGCGAGCAGTACTTC. This translates into CASSPGQGREQYF.

The rearrangement joins TRBV5-1 to TRBJ2-1; maybe TRBD1 (5 bases). The V end was cut by 3 bases, the J end by 3 bases, with 16 bases between. Per germline, CDR1 SGHRS and CDR2 YFSETQ. The CDR3 runs to 16 residues. The CDR3 region is CASSSRQLQDYNEQFF. For the CDR3, the DNA is TGCGCCAGCAGCTCCAGACAGCTCCAGGACTACAATGAGCAGTTCTTC. Filled out from reference TRBV5-1 and TRBJ2-1, the complete variable domain reads KAGVTQTPRYLIKTRGQQVTLSCSPISGHRSVSWYQQTPGQGLQFLFEYFSETQRNKGNFPGRFSGRQFSNSRSEMNVSTLELGDSALYLCASSSRQLQDYNEQFFGPGTRLTVL.